This T cell receptor (beta chain) emerged from a study of T cell changes during pregnancy in multiple sclerosis. This table comes from immunoSEQ multiplex PCR, and its TCRdb copy is limited to in-frame clones, with some not included. In the table there are 30,000 to 50,000 clones, 94% of which are singletons. This TCR derives from a female donor with multiple sclerosis, enrolled in a pregnancy study. The sample here was CD4+ T cells from peripheral blood mononuclear cells, taken after pregnancy.

In DNA, the CDR3 is TGCGCCAGCAGCCAAGGCGGGACTGTTACTAGCGGGGCCAACGTCCTGACTTTC. It yields the protein CASSQGGTVTSGANVLTF. This chain joins TRBV4-1 and TRBJ2-6, with D perhaps TRBD2 (6 bases). The V and J ends lost 1 base and 4 bases respectively, with 17 bases between them. This CDR3 region has 18 residues. The germline V gene encodes CDR1 MGHRA and CDR2 YSYEKL.